This T cell receptor beta chain was retrieved from a study of CD8+ T cells in alopecia areata. Findings and caveats of the study: Sequenced scalp T cells also include alphabeta T cells resident in normal skin. For lesional scalp, especially alopecia totalis/universalis, clonality was higher than in normal scalp.

Investigators isolated RNA and reverse transcribed it into cDNA to act as the sequencing template. Method: immunoSEQ multiplex PCR; TCRdb's copy keeps in-frame clones and lacks some. The sample records fewer than 250,000 clones, approximately 40% being singletons. The germline gives CDR1 SGHDT, CDR2 YYEEEE. The CDR3 has 16 residues. Trimming cost V 0 bases and J 4 bases, with 13 bases left between them. Comment on this clone: Antigen unknown.

Indicated treatment: oral pan-JAK inhibitor, 5-10 mg twice daily. Specimens obtained from alopecia areata patients comprised lesional scalp punch biopsies and peripheral blood. Investigators sorted PBMCs to obtain both CD4+ and CD8+ T cells. This TCR was recovered from a human donor with alopecia areata. Source: CD4+ T cells sorted from blood, taken around week 36, from a patient treated with tofacitinib. The chain joins TRBV5-6 to TRBJ2-2; no definite D call. CDR3 DNA: TGTGCCAGCAGCTTGGCTCGAACCCGACCCACCGGGGAGCTGTTTTTT. It specifies CASSLARTRPTGELFF. Together with reference TRBV5-6 and TRBJ2-2, the CDR3 gives the full variable domain: DAGVTQSPTHLIKTRGQQVTLRCSPKSGHDTVSWYQQALGQGPQFIFQYYEEEERQRGNFPDRFSGHQFPNYSSELNVNALLLGDSALYLCASSLARTRPTGELFFGEGSRLTVL.